The rows below give T cell receptor beta chains drawn from one sample of a study of early T cells in non-severe SARS-CoV-2 infection. TCRdb re-called the 5' RACE reads with MiXCR, one entry per CDR3 protein. The table shows tens of thousands of distinct CDR3 sequences, with 10% to 15% occurring only once. The sequencing sample was made of whole blood. The origin of the receptors is an adult who was a healthcare worker with PCR-confirmed SARS-CoV-2 infection or an uninfected control (not recorded which). CDR3s include the opening cysteine and the closing phenylalanine or tryptophan. D genes are given only for firm matches. Clone size is shown for a subset of rows, as once, few, many or a class of expanded clone.

j_gene: TRBJ2-7; abundance: many; d_gene: NA; v_gene: TRBV5-6; CDR3nt: TGTGCCAGCAGCCCGGTAGCCGAAACCTACGAGCAGTACTTC; CDR3aa: CASSPVAETYEQYF
j_gene: TRBJ1-4; abundance: many; d_gene: TRBD1; v_gene: TRBV6-6; CDR3nt: TGTGCCAGCAGGTTCCCGGGACAGAGTAATGAAAAACTGTTTTTT; CDR3aa: CASRFPGQSNEKLFF
j_gene: TRBJ2-2; abundance: many; d_gene: NA; v_gene: TRBV11-3; CDR3nt: TGTGCCAGCAGCTTAGACCGGTCCGGGGAGCTGTTTTTT; CDR3aa: CASSLDRSGELFF
j_gene: TRBJ2-7; abundance: NA; d_gene: NA; v_gene: TRBV29-1; CDR3nt: TGCAGCGTTGGGGCTCGTGGGGGCGCGGGCTACGAGCAGTACTTC; CDR3aa: CSVGARGGAGYEQYF
j_gene: TRBJ2-3; abundance: many; d_gene: TRBD1; v_gene: TRBV3-1; CDR3nt: TGTGCCAGCAGCCAAGAATGGACAGGCGCAGATACGCAGTATTTT; CDR3aa: CASSQEWTGADTQYF
j_gene: TRBJ2-7; abundance: many; d_gene: NA; v_gene: TRBV7-8; CDR3nt: TGTGCCAGCAGCTCGCACCGGGACACCGCCTACGAGCAGTACTTC; CDR3aa: CASSSHRDTAYEQYF
j_gene: TRBJ1-1; abundance: many; d_gene: NA; v_gene: TRBV20-1; CDR3nt: TGCAAGATCAGGGGTTTGTCGAACACTGAAGCTTTCTTT; CDR3aa: CKIRGLSNTEAFF
j_gene: TRBJ1-2; abundance: many; d_gene: NA; v_gene: TRBV5-5; CDR3nt: TGTGCCAGCAGCTTGGTGGGGTTTGCAGGAAGCTATGGCTACACCTTC; CDR3aa: CASSLVGFAGSYGYTF
j_gene: TRBJ2-1; abundance: few; d_gene: TRBD1; v_gene: TRBV9; CDR3nt: TGTGCCAGCAGCGAGACAGGGGTTTACAATGAGCAGTTCTTC; CDR3aa: CASSETGVYNEQFF
j_gene: TRBJ1-3; abundance: NA; d_gene: NA; v_gene: TRBV7-8; CDR3nt: TGTGCCAGCAGCTTAGCGGGAGGAAGTGCTGGAAACACCATATATTTT; CDR3aa: CASSLAGGSAGNTIYF
j_gene: TRBJ1-6; abundance: few; d_gene: NA; v_gene: TRBV5-1; CDR3nt: TGCGCCAGCAGCTTGCCAGGGCTCAATTCACCCCTCCACTTT; CDR3aa: CASSLPGLNSPLHF
j_gene: TRBJ2-3; abundance: medium-sized; d_gene: NA; v_gene: TRBV6-2/TRBV6-3; CDR3nt: TGTGCCAGCAGCTCGACAGAGAGCACAGATACGCAGTATTTT; CDR3aa: CASSSTESTDTQYF
j_gene: TRBJ2-3; abundance: few; d_gene: NA; v_gene: TRBV6-2/TRBV6-3; CDR3nt: TGTGCCAGCGGCACAGATACGCAGTATTTT; CDR3aa: CASGTDTQYF
j_gene: TRBJ2-1; abundance: NA; d_gene: NA; v_gene: TRBV6-5; CDR3nt: TGTGCCAGCAGTTACTCATTCCCCACGGAAGGTGGCTACAATGAGCAGTTCTTC; CDR3aa: CASSYSFPTEGGYNEQFF
j_gene: TRBJ2-7; abundance: NA; d_gene: NA; v_gene: TRBV14; CDR3nt: TGTGCCAGCAGCCAATTTGGCACTAACTACGAGCAGTACTTC; CDR3aa: CASSQFGTNYEQYF
j_gene: TRBJ2-3; abundance: many; d_gene: TRBD2; v_gene: TRBV10-3; CDR3nt: TGTGCCATCAGTGACCAGCGGGGGGGCCGGGATACGCAGTATTTT; CDR3aa: CAISDQRGGRDTQYF
j_gene: TRBJ2-3; abundance: many; d_gene: NA; v_gene: TRBV27; CDR3nt: TGTGCCAGCAGTTTGAAGGTACAGGATCACACAGATACGCAGTATTTT; CDR3aa: CASSLKVQDHTDTQYF